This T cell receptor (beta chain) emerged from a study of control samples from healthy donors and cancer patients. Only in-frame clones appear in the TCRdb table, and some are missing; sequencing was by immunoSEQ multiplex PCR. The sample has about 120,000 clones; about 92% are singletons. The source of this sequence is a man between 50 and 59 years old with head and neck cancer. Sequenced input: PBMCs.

This chain's CDR3 is CASSLGAVNTEAFF. Written as DNA, the CDR3 is TGTGCCAGCAGCTTAGGAGCGGTGAACACTGAAGCTTTCTTT. V and J are TRBV7-9 and TRBJ1-1; D remains ambiguous. The ends were cut back, 1 base at V and 0 bases at J, with 6 bases in the middle. The CDR3 is made up of 14 amino acids. The germline V gene encodes CDR1 SEHNR and CDR2 FQNEAQ (reference sequence). The full variable domain, completed using reference TRBV7-9 and TRBJ1-1, is DTGVSQNPRHKITKRGQNVTFRCDPISEHNRLYWYRQTLGQGPEFLTYFQNEAQLEKSRLLSDRFSAERPKGSFSTLEIQRTEQGDSAMYLCASSLGAVNTEAFFGQGTRLTVV.